The entry below gives a single TCR beta chain sequence along with its context. TCRdb re-called the RACE reads through MiXCR, storing one row per CDR3 protein. The sample lists some 170,000 distinct CDR3 sequences; about a fifth were seen once. The V gene end was trimmed by 0 bases and the J gene end by 4 bases; junction bases not matched to a gene: 5. The length of the CDR3 is 15 residues. Germline assignment: CDR1 WSHSY and CDR2 SAAADI. This entry is derived from a study of human T cells and chemical hapten exposure. Time point defined: patch test 1, 2 weeks after DPC sensitization. The treatment is: therapeutic diphenylcyclopropenone sensitization with weekly scalp DPC.

The chain combines TRBV10-2 with TRBJ1-1; 7 nucleotides line up with TRBD1. The TCR comes from a woman between 50 and 59 years old with alopecia areata. Some clones in this sample may be carry-over from other donors' samples. The specimen comprised whole blood, sampled in connection with sensitization to the hapten diphenylcyclopropenone (DPC). The CDR3 nucleotides are TGCGCCAGCAGTGAGTCGATCAGGGGGACCACTGAAGCTTTCTTT. Translation gives CASSESIRGTTEAFF.